A selection of T cell receptor beta chains follows, all from one sample in a study of shared clonotypes between healthy human individuals. The assay was immunoSEQ multiplex PCR, and TCRdb's table has in-frame clones only and misses some. Counted here are about a million clones, about 74% occurring once; the ten biggest clones make up around 1.4%. The sample consisted of memory CD4+ T cells sorted from blood. These receptors were taken from a man younger than 35 in good health. The CDR3 runs from the conserved cysteine through the conserved F or W. A D gene is named only where the DNA matches it firmly. Size is omitted from some rows. Given values are once, few, many or a class for expanded clones.

NA	TRBV29-1	TRBJ2-3	NA	CSVRRGLLPDTDTQYF	TGCAGCGTTCGTCGAGGCCTCCTGCCTGACACAGATACGCAGTATTTT
NA	TRBV18	TRBJ1-5	NA	CASSPGQGNQPQHF	TGTGCCAGCTCACCAGGGCAGGGAAATCAGCCCCAGCATTTT
NA	TRBV6-1	TRBJ2-2	NA	CASNRQNTGELFF	TGTGCCAGCAACCGACAGAACACCGGGGAGCTGTTTTTT
NA	TRBV2	TRBJ1-5	TRBD1	CASRAKTGGFSNQPQHF	TGTGCCAGCAGGGCTAAGACAGGGGGCTTTAGCAATCAGCCCCAGCATTTT
NA	TRBV28	TRBJ1-1	NA	CASSSTHTEAFF	TGTGCCAGCAGTTCCACACACACTGAAGCTTTCTTT
NA	TRBV11-2	TRBJ1-2	NA	CASSLAPDYGYTF	TGTGCCAGCAGCTTAGCCCCAGACTATGGCTACACCTTC
NA	TRBV6-4	TRBJ2-1	TRBD2	CASSRAGGYNEQFF	TGTGCCAGCAGTCGAGCGGGGGGATACAATGAGCAGTTCTTC
NA	TRBV4-2	TRBJ2-1	TRBD2	CASSSSTSGNEQFF	TGTGCCAGCAGTTCCTCCACTAGCGGCAATGAGCAGTTCTTC
NA	TRBV29-1	TRBJ2-2	TRBD2	CSVEGYSGPPNTGELFF	TGCAGCGTTGAAGGGTATAGCGGGCCCCCGAACACCGGGGAGCTGTTTTTT
once	TRBV5-4	TRBJ1-2	TRBD1	CASSARQGEWDGYTF	TGTGCCAGCAGCGCAAGACAGGGGGAATGGGATGGCTACACCTTC
few	TRBV9	TRBJ2-2	NA	CASSSGLNTGELFF	TGTGCCAGCAGCTCGGGACTTAACACCGGGGAGCTGTTTTTT
NA	TRBV7-2	TRBJ1-2	TRBD1	CASSSSGTGIGYTF	TGTGCCAGCAGCTCCTCCGGGACAGGGATTGGCTACACCTTC
NA	TRBV2	TRBJ2-5	NA	CASSDWAETQYF	TGTGCCAGCAGTGACTGGGCGGAGACCCAGTACTTC
once	TRBV18	TRBJ2-3	TRBD2	CASSETSGGTDTQYF	TGTGCCAGCTCAGAGACTAGCGGGGGCACAGATACGCAGTATTTT
NA	TRBV6-1	TRBJ1-1	NA	CASISDRMNTEAFF	TGTGCCAGCATTTCCGACAGGATGAACACTGAAGCTTTCTTT
NA	TRBV2	TRBJ2-7	NA	CASRAQESAREQYF	TGTGCCAGCAGAGCACAGGAGTCGGCGCGCGAGCAGTACTTC
few	TRBV5-1	TRBJ2-1	TRBD1	CASSLGGTGFGNEQFF	TGCGCCAGCAGCTTGGGAGGGACAGGCTTTGGGAATGAGCAGTTCTTC
NA	TRBV6-1	TRBJ2-2	NA	CASSLDSPNTGELFF	TGTGCCAGCAGCCTAGACAGCCCGAACACCGGGGAGCTGTTTTTT
few	TRBV6-4	TRBJ2-3	NA	CASSENLGTTDTQYF	TGTGCCAGCAGTGAGAACCTGGGGACCACAGATACGCAGTATTTT
NA	TRBV21-1	TRBJ2-4	NA	CASSKGGRGAKNIQYF	TGTGCCAGCAGCAAAGGGGGTCGAGGGGCCAAAAACATTCAGTACTTC
once	TRBV19	TRBJ2-1	NA	CASSIPGSQNEQFF	TGTGCCAGTAGTATCCCCGGGTCCCAGAATGAGCAGTTCTTC
NA	TRBV19	TRBJ1-2	NA	CASSIQTGRGYTF	TGTGCCAGTAGTATTCAAACAGGGAGAGGCTACACCTTC
NA	TRBV5-3	TRBJ2-3	NA	CARNTDTQYF	TGTGCCAGAAACACAGATACGCAGTATTTT
NA	TRBV29-1	TRBJ2-3	NA	CSAGHSTDTQYF	TGCAGCGCGGGACATAGCACAGATACGCAGTATTTT
NA	TRBV5-4	TRBJ2-5	NA	CASSLVGETQYF	TGTGCCAGCAGCTTGGTCGGCGAGACCCAGTACTTC
NA	TRBV4-2	TRBJ1-4	TRBD1	CASSQGAQGALINEKLFF	TGTGCCAGCAGCCAAGGGGCTCAGGGGGCGCTTATAAATGAAAAACTGTTTTTT
NA	TRBV29-1	TRBJ2-7	NA	CSVRGQATYEQYF	TGCAGCGTCCGTGGGCAGGCGACCTACGAGCAGTACTTC